This T cell receptor (beta chain) comes out of a study of blood T cell repertoires in COVID-19. Sequencing was performed with immunoSEQ multiplex PCR; in TCRdb, only in-frame clones are kept and a portion is missing. The profile shows 150,000 to 200,000 clones, around 80% of them singletons. The specimen sequenced was peripheral blood. This receptor was identified in a man aged 50 to 59 who had recovered from COVID-19.

DNA for the CDR3: TGTGCCTGGAGTTCCTTCGGGGATCAAGGCTACACCTTC. Residues: CAWSSFGDQGYTF. This chain joins TRBV30 and TRBJ1-2; D is uncertain. This CDR3 is built from 13 residues. V was pared by 2 bases and J by 8 bases, with 15 bases between. The germline gives CDR1 GTSNPN, CDR2 SVGIG (reference sequence).